A single sample gave rise to the 15 T cell receptor beta chains below, sequenced in a study of blood T cell repertoires in COVID-19. Only in-frame clones appear in the TCRdb table, and some are missing; sequencing was by immunoSEQ multiplex PCR. The table shows about 250,000 clones, with around 86% occurring only once. Sequencing was done on a sample of PBMCs or T cells enriched from blood (not recorded which). The receptors here all came from a man younger than 30 who had recovered from COVID-19.

This sequence joins TRBV12-3 or TRBV12-4 and TRBJ1-2; D not certain. The CDR3 length is 13 residues. Trimming took off 3 bases at V and 4 bases at J, with 9 bases between the two ends. The DNA of the CDR3 is TGTGCCAGCAGTTTGGAGGGCGGCTATGGCTACACCTTC. Its protein is CASSLEGGYGYTF.

Regarding this clone: This specimen includes other DNA sequences encoding the same CDR3. V gene TRBV19 combines with J gene TRBJ1-2, with a weak D call TRBD1 (6 bases). Germline assignment: CDR1 LNHDA and CDR2 SQIVND (reference sequence). V lost 7 bases and J lost 4, with 13 bases in between. CDR3 length: 13 amino acids. For the CDR3, the DNA is TGTGCCAGTAAGGACAGAGGGGCCTATGGCTACACCTTC. This sequence encodes CASKDRGAYGYTF. Full variable domain (rest looked up from reference TRBV19 and TRBJ1-2): DGGITQSPKYLFRKEGQNVTLSCEQNLNHDAMYWYRQDPGQGLRLIYYSQIVNDFQKGDIAEGYSVSREKKESFPLTVTSAQKNPTAFYLCASKDRGAYGYTFGSGTRLTVV.

The rearrangement uses TRBV4-1 and TRBJ2-2, with 11 bases aligning to TRBD2. The V and J ends lost 2 bases and 7 bases, in that order; junction bases with no gene match: 3. The germline gives CDR1 MGHRA, CDR2 YSYEKL. The CDR3 covers 15 residues. CDR3 sequence: CASSQRLAGFGELFF. The CDR3 nucleotides are TGCGCCAGCAGCCAACGACTAGCGGGGTTCGGGGAGCTGTTTTTT.

The rearrangement uses TRBV9 and TRBJ2-7; TRBD2 is a possible D gene (6 bases). The CDR3 consists of 15 residues. Germline lookup yields CDR1 SGDLS and CDR2 YYNGEE. Trimming pared 0 bases from V and 3 bases from J, leaving 13 bases between. Here the CDR3 reads CASSVGVGGVYEQYF. CDR3 DNA sequence: TGTGCCAGCAGCGTAGGGGTGGGCGGGGTCTACGAGCAGTACTTC.

For this clone: This sample includes further DNA sequences coding for the same CDR3. J is TRBJ2-2 and V is TRBV12-3 or TRBV12-4; TRBD1 is a possible D gene (6 bases). The CDR3 is 13 residues long. V was cut by 5 bases and J by 6 bases, with 10 bases left in between. The CDR3 nucleotides read TGTGCCAGCAGTCTCAGACAGGCCGGGGAGCTGTTTTTT. This codes for CASSLRQAGELFF.

The rearrangement links TRBV5-1 to TRBJ2-7; no firm D call. V was trimmed by 0 bases and J by 5 bases, leaving 12 bases between them. CDR3 size: 14 residues. The V gene's germline CDR1 is SGHRS and CDR2 YFSETQ. Here the CDR3 DNA reads TGCGCCAGCAGCTTGGATGGTAGCACCAACGAGCAGTACTTC. This sequence encodes CASSLDGSTNEQYF.

This sequence joins TRBV18 and TRBJ1-2; D uncertain. CDR1 is KGHSH, CDR2 LQKENI, per germline. The CDR3 totals 16 residues. Deletions cut 3 bases from V and 4 bases from J, with 18 bases between. CDR3 residues: CASSPTVEGFGYGYTF. In nucleotides, the CDR3 is TGTGCCAGCTCACCGACGGTGGAGGGTTTTGGCTATGGCTACACCTTC.

The rearrangement uses TRBV12-3 or TRBV12-4 and TRBJ2-2; D is ambiguous. V lost 8 bases and J lost 2, with 9 bases in between. The CDR3 is made up of 13 amino acids. CDR3 bases: TGTGCCAGCGTCGCAGGAAACACCGGGGAGCTGTTTTTT. Its translation: CASVAGNTGELFF.

The rearrangement joins TRBV27 to TRBJ2-2, with TRBD2 identical over 9 bases. The CDR3 runs 17 residues. The junction had 8 bases not matched to a gene; V was cut back by 5 bases and J by 1 base. The germline V gene encodes CDR1 MNHEY and CDR2 SMNVEV (reference sequence). The CDR3 DNA reads TGTGCCAGCAGTCTTAGACTAGCGGTAGGGAACACCGGGGAGCTGTTTTTT. It specifies CASSLRLAVGNTGELFF.

This clone showed up just once. The chain is built from TRBV5-5 and TRBJ2-5; 7 nucleotides agree with TRBD2. This CDR3 contains 16 residues. Germline V gene data show CDR1 as SGHKS and CDR2 as YYEKEE (reference sequence). J gave up 2 bases and V 3 bases, and 10 bases lay outside the gene matches. In DNA form, the CDR3 reads TGTGCCAGCAGCTCGGCCCGACTAGCAGCTCAAGAGACCCAGTACTTC. Residues: CASSSARLAAQETQYF.

The chain carries TRBV6-5 and TRBJ1-2, with D perhaps matching TRBD1 (6 bases). The V gene lost 5 bases and the J gene lost 1 base, with 8 bases spanning the gap. Germline CDR1 and CDR2: MNHEY and SVGAGI. The CDR3 has 13 residues. The CDR3 here is CASSHRDNYGYTF. The CDR3 nucleotides read TGTGCCAGCAGTCACAGGGATAACTATGGCTACACCTTC.

The V gene is TRBV7-2, the J gene TRBJ2-1, with 12 bases that match TRBD2. J was trimmed by 7 bases and V by 1 base; bases with no gene match: 5. The CDR3 totals 16 residues. The germline V gene has CDR1 SGHTA and CDR2 FQGNSA. This CDR3 reads CASSLVTSGSGNEQFF. The CDR3 DNA reads as TGTGCCAGCAGCTTAGTGACTAGCGGGAGTGGGAATGAGCAGTTCTTC.

The V call is TRBV5-4, the J call TRBJ1-2; maybe TRBD1 (5 bases). The CDR3 length is 13 residues. CDR1 and CDR2 (germline): SGHNT, YYREEE (reference sequence). V was trimmed by 4 bases and J by 3 bases, leaving 10 bases between them. This chain's CDR3 is CASSPGGDYGYTF. DNA of the CDR3: TGTGCCAGCAGCCCCGGGGGGGACTATGGCTACACCTTC.

The chain carries TRBV7-8 and TRBJ2-4, with 7 bases aligning to TRBD2. The germline V gene encodes CDR1 SGHVS and CDR2 FQNEAQ. J gave up 9 bases and V 5 bases, and 4 bases lay outside the gene matches. This CDR3 has 12 amino acids. CDR3 in DNA: TGTGCCAGCAGCCCGGGAGGAAGCATTCAGTACTTC. Residues: CASSPGGSIQYF.

V usage is TRBV4-1 and J usage is TRBJ2-2, with 14 bases lining up with TRBD2. The V and J ends lost 3 bases and 3 bases, in that order; junction bases with no gene match: 15. Germline V CDR1 and CDR2: MGHRA, YSYEKL. The length of the CDR3 is 21 residues. The CDR3: CASSHDPEGLAGVWDTGELFF. In DNA, the CDR3 is TGCGCCAGCAGCCACGATCCAGAGGGACTAGCGGGAGTCTGGGACACCGGGGAGCTGTTTTTT.